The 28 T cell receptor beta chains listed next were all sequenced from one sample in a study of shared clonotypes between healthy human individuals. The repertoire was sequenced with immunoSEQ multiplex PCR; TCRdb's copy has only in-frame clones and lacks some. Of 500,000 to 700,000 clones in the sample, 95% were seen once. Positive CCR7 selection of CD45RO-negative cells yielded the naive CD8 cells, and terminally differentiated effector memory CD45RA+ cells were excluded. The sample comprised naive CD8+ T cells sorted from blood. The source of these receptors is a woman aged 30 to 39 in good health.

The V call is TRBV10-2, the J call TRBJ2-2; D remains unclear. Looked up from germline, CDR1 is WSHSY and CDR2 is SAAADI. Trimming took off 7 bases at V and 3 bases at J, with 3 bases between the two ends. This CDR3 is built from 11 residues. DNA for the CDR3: TGCGCCAGCATAGACACCGGGGAGCTGTTTTTT. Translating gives CASIDTGELFF.

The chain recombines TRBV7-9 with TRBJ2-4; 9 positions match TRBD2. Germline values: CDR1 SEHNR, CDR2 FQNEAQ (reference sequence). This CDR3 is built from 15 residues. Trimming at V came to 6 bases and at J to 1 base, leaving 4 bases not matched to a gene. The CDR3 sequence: CASRPSGMAKNIQYF. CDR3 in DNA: TGTGCCAGCAGACCTAGCGGGATGGCCAAAAACATTCAGTACTTC.

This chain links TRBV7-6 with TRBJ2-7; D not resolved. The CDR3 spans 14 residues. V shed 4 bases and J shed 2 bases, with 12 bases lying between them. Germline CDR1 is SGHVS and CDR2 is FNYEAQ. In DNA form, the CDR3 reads TGTGCCAGCAGCTCATACACCGGCCCCTACGAGCAGTACTTC. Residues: CASSSYTGPYEQYF.

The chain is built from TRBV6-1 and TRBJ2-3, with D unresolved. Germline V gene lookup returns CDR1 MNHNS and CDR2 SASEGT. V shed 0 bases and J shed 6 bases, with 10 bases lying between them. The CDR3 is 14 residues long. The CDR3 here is CASSEAPGRDTQYF. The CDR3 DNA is TGTGCCAGCAGTGAAGCGCCGGGTAGGGATACGCAGTATTTT.

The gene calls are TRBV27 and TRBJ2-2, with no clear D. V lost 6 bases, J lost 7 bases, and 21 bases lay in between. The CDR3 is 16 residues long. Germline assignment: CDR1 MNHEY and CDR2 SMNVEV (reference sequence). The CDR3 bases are TGTGCCAGCAGCGCAATATACCCTGGCCGGATCGGGGAGCTGTTTTTT. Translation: CASSAIYPGRIGELFF.

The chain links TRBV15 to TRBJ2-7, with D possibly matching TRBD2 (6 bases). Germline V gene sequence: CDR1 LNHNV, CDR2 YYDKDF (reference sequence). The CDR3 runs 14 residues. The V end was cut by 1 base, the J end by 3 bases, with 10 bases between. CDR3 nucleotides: TGTGCCACCAGCAGAGTCCGGGGACTCTACGAGCAGTACTTC. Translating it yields CATSRVRGLYEQYF. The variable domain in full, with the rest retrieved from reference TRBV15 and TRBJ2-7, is DAMVIQNPRYQVTQFGKPVTLSCSQTLNHNVMYWYQQKSSQAPKLLFHYYDKDFNNEADTPDNFQSRRPNTSFCFLDIRSPGLGDTAMYLCATSRVRGLYEQYFGPGTRLTVT.

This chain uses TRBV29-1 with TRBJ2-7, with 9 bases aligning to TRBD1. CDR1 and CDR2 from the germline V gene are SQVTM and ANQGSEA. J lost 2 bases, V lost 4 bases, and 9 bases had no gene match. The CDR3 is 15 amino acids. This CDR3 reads CSVGGRTGETYEQYF. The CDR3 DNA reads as TGCAGCGTTGGGGGGAGGACAGGGGAGACCTACGAGCAGTACTTC.

This chain's CDR3 is CASSTDRAMGNEQFF. Written as DNA, the CDR3 is TGTGCCAGCAGCACGGACAGGGCTATGGGAAATGAGCAGTTCTTC. V is TRBV28 and J is TRBJ2-1, with TRBD1 matching over 8 bases. From germline, CDR1 is MDHEN and CDR2 SYDVKM. V dropped 6 bases and J dropped 7; count of bases not matched to a gene: 11. The CDR3 contains 15 residues.

The DNA for the CDR3 is TGCAGCGTCCTGGACCAAGCCTACGAGCAGTACTTC. Its protein is CSVLDQAYEQYF. The V gene is TRBV29-1, the J gene TRBJ2-7, with D unresolved. There are 12 residues in the CDR3. Per germline, CDR1 SQVTM and CDR2 ANQGSEA. Trimming took off 6 bases at V and 2 bases at J, with 11 bases between the two ends.

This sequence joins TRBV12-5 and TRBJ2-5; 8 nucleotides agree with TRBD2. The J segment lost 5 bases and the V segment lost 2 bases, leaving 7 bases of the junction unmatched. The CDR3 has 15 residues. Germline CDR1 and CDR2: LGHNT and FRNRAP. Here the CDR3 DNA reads TGTGCTAGTGGTTTGACGGGAGGGCCAGGGGAGACCCAGTACTTC. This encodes CASGLTGGPGETQYF.

The CDR3 DNA sequence: TGTGCCAGCATCCCCAGTAGGGGAGAGCAGGACTACGAGCAGTACTTC. This sequence encodes CASIPSRGEQDYEQYF. This chain links TRBV6-6 with TRBJ2-7; TRBD1 or TRBD2 may be the D gene (5 bases each). Per the germline V gene, CDR1 is MNHNY and CDR2 is SVGAGI (reference sequence). V dropped 7 bases and J dropped 3 bases, with 22 bases sitting between them. The CDR3 spans 16 residues.

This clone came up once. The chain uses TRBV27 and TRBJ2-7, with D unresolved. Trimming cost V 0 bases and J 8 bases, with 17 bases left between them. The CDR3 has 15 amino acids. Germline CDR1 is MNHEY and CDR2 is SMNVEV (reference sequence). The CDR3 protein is CASSLSASAEYKQYF. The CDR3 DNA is TGTGCCAGCAGTTTATCGGCCTCCGCCGAATATAAGCAGTACTTC.

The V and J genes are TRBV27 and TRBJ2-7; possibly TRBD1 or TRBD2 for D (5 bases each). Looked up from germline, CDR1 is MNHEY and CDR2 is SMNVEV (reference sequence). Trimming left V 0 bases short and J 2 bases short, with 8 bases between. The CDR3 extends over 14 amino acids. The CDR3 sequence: CASSLSGTTYEQYF. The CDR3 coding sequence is TGTGCCAGCAGTTTATCAGGGACCACCTACGAGCAGTACTTC.

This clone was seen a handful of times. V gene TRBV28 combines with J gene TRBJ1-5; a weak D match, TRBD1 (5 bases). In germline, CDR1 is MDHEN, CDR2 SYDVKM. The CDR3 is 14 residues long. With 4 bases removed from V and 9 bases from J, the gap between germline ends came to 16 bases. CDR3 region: CASSSLGAHRPQHF. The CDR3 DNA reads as TGTGCCAGCAGTTCCCTCGGGGCTCATAGGCCCCAGCATTTT.

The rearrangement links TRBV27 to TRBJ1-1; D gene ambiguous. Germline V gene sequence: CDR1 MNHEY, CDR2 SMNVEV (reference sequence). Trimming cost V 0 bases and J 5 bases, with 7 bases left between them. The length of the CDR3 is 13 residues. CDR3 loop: CASSLSLMTEAFF. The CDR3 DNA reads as TGTGCCAGCAGTTTATCATTGATGACTGAAGCTTTCTTT.

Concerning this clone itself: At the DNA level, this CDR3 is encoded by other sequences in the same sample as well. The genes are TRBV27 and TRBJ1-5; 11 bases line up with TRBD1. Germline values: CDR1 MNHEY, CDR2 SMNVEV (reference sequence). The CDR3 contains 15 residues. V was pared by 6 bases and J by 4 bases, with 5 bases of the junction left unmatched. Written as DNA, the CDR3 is TGTGCCAGCAGCCATGGGACAGGGGGAAATCAGCCCCAGCATTTT. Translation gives CASSHGTGGNQPQHF.

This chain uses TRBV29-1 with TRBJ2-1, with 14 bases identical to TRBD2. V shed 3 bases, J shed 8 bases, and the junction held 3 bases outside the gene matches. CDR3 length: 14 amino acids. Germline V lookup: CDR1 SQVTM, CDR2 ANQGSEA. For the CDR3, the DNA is TGCAGCGTTGAGGGACTAGCGGGAGCCCATGAGCAGTTCTTC. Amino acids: CSVEGLAGAHEQFF.

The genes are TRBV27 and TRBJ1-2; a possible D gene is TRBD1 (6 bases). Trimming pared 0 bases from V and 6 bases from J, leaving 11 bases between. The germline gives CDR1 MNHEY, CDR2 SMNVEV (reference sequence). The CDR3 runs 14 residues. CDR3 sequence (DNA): TGTGCCAGCAGTTTATCTTGGGGGGCGGATGGCTACACCTTC. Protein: CASSLSWGADGYTF.

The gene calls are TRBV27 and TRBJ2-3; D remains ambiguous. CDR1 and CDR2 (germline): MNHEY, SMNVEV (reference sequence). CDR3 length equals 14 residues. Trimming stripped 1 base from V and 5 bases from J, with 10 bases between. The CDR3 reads CASSLYGPLDTQYF. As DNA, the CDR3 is TGTGCCAGCAGTTTATACGGACCACTAGATACGCAGTATTTT.

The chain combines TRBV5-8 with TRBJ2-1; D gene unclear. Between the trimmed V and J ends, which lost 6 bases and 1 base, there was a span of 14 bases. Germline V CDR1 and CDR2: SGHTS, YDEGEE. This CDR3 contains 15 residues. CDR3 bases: TGTGCCAGCACCCGACCTGAACTGTCCTACAATGAGCAGTTCTTC. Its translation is CASTRPELSYNEQFF.

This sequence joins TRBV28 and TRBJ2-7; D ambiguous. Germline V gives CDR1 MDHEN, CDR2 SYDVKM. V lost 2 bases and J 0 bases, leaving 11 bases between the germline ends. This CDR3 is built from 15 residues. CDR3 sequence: CASSLGRNPSYEQYF. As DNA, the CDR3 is TGTGCCAGCAGTTTAGGGCGGAACCCCTCCTACGAGCAGTACTTC.

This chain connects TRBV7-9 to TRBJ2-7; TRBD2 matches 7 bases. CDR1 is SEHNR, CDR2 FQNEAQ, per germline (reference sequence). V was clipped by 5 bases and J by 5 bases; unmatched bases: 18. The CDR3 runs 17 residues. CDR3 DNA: TGTGCCAGCAGCCCCCAGTGGGCGGGAGACCCCCCCCACGAGCAGTACTTC. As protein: CASSPQWAGDPPHEQYF.

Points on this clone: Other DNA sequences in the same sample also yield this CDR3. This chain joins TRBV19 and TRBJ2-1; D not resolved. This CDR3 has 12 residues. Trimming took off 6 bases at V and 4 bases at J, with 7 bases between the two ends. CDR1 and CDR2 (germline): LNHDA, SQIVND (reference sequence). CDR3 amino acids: CASRGLYNEQFF. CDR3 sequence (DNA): TGTGCCAGTAGAGGGTTGTACAATGAGCAGTTCTTC. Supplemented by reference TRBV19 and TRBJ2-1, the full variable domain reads DGGITQSPKYLFRKEGQNVTLSCEQNLNHDAMYWYRQDPGQGLRLIYYSQIVNDFQKGDIAEGYSVSREKKESFPLTVTSAQKNPTAFYLCASRGLYNEQFFGPGTRLTVL.

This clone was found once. The CDR3 DNA sequence: TGTGCCAGCAGCTACCAAACCAGGGTGATTGAAGCTTTCTTT. Amino acids: CASSYQTRVIEAFF. V gene TRBV13 combines with J gene TRBJ1-1, with TRBD1 as a possible D gene (5 bases). The CDR3 length is 14 residues. Trimming shortened V by 4 bases and J by 7 bases, and 16 bases separated the two germline ends. Per the germline V gene, CDR1 is PRHDT and CDR2 is FYEKMQ (reference sequence).

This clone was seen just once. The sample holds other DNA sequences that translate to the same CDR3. CDR3 amino acids: CATSRDRGPYNEQFF. The CDR3 coding sequence is TGTGCCACCAGCAGAGATCGAGGACCATACAATGAGCAGTTCTTC. The rearrangement joins TRBV15 to TRBJ2-1; D remains ambiguous. With 0 bases removed from V and 4 bases from J, the gap between germline ends came to 10 bases. The CDR3 totals 15 residues. Germline CDR1 and CDR2: LNHNV and YYDKDF (reference sequence).

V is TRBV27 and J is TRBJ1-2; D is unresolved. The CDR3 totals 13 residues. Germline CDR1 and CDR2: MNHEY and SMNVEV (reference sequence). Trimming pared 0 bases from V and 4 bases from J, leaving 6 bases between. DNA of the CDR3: TGTGCCAGCAGTTTATCCGACACCTATGGCTACACCTTC. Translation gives CASSLSDTYGYTF.

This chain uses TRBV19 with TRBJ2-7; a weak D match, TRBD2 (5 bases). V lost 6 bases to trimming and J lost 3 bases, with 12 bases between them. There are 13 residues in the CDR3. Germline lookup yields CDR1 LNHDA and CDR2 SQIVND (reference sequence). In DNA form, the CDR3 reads TGTGCCAGTAGCCCTTACGAGGGCTACGAGCAGTACTTC. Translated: CASSPYEGYEQYF.

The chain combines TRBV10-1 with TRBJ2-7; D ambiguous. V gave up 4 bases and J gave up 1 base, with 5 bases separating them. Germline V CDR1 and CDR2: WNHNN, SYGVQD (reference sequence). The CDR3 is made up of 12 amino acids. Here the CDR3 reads CASSGSSYEQYF. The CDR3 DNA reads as TGCGCCAGCAGTGGGTCATCCTACGAGCAGTACTTC.